This T cell receptor beta chain was obtained from a study of patients and donors after allogeneic stem cell transplantation. V was pared by 5 bases and J by 6 bases, with 17 bases of the junction left unmatched. This CDR3 spans 18 amino acids. TCRdb re-called the RT-PCR reads through MiXCR, storing one row per CDR3 protein. The sample consists of 400,000 to 500,000 distinct CDR3 sequences, 16% of them appearing once. The chain is built from TRBV12-3 or TRBV12-4 and TRBJ2-2; 8 bases are shared with TRBD1. This clonotype originated in a human donor who was either an allogeneic HSCT recipient or a stem cell or donor lymphocyte infusion donor (not recorded which). It is not recorded whose cells these are; they may come from a transplant donor. Sample: blood, either unsorted or a sorted T cell fraction (not recorded which). In DNA, the CDR3 is TGTGCCAGCAGTCTCTTTCCCGGGACAGGTCCGGGGGCCGGGGAGCTGTTTTTT. Its translation: CASSLFPGTGPGAGELFF.